These 26 T cell receptor beta chains were all obtained from the same sample, sequenced in a study of regulatory T cells in long-lasting Graves disease. The time point denotes: newly diagnosed GD, antithyroid drugs for less than 3 months. From PBMCs, RNA was extracted and then used to make the TCR library. Building of the TCR beta libraries involved iRepertoire HTBI primers and Arm-PCR of CDR3 regions. TCRdb passed the multiplex PCR reads through MiXCR, listing each CDR3 protein once. The repertoire has 200,000 to 250,000 distinct CDR3 sequences, roughly 19% of them found once; the top ten carry 10% to 15%. This sample was also put to use in a study of T cells in Graves' hyperthyroidism and ophthalmopathy.

The source material was peripheral blood mononuclear cells (PBMCs), sampled at new diagnosis, from a patient treated with antithyroid drugs. The receptors were sampled from a woman aged 25 to 39 with Graves disease.

The chain has TRBV12-3 or TRBV12-4 and TRBJ1-1; D is possibly TRBD1 (5 bases). The CDR3 contains 14 residues. V was cut by 3 bases and J by 4 bases, with 12 bases left in between. The CDR3 loop reads CASSFAGGATEAFF. In DNA, the CDR3 is TGTGCCAGCAGTTTTGCGGGCGGGGCCACTGAAGCTTTCTTT.

A word on this clonotype: This likely traces to a read error, being one base from a far larger clone. The V gene is TRBV11-1, the J gene TRBJ2-5; TRBD2 matches 11 bases. Germline CDR1 and CDR2: SGHAT and FQDESV (reference sequence). J gave up 7 bases and V 3 bases, and 4 bases lay outside the gene matches. The length of the CDR3 is 14 residues. DNA for the CDR3: TGTGCCAGCAGCTTGGGACTAGCGGAAGGGACCCAGTACTTC. Residues: CASSLGLAEGTQYF.

As regards this clonotype: Given the absence of the conserved phenylalanine or tryptophan at the CDR3 end, a read error is likely. The chain employs TRBV7-9 and TRBJ1-3, with 10 bases fitting TRBD1. CDR1 is SEHNR and CDR2 is FQNEAQ in the germline V gene (reference sequence). The CDR3 runs 15 residues. V shed 4 bases, J shed 3 bases, and the junction held 3 bases outside the gene matches. The CDR3 nucleotides read TGTGCCAGCAGCTCCTGGACAGGGGGTGGAAACACCATATATTTG. This encodes CASSSWTGGGNTIYL.

The V gene is TRBV27, the J gene TRBJ1-1; 11 bases map to TRBD1. J was trimmed by 11 bases and V by 7 bases; bases with no gene match: 12. The CDR3 has 14 amino acids. Germline V gives CDR1 MNHEY, CDR2 SMNVEV (reference sequence). The CDR3 sequence: CASNRGQGASRAFF. CDR3 DNA: TGTGCCAGCAACCGTGGACAGGGGGCGTCAAGGGCTTTCTTT.

V and J are TRBV7-2 and TRBJ2-5, with D possibly TRBD2 on 6 matching bases. This CDR3 spans 15 amino acids. Deletions cut 5 bases from V and 5 bases from J, with 18 bases between. The V gene's germline CDR1 is SGHTA and CDR2 FQGNSA. The CDR3: CASSPRGGTWETQYF. The CDR3 coding sequence is TGTGCCAGCAGCCCACGTGGCGGGACCTGGGAGACCCAGTACTTC.

This clonotype was detected only a few times. The chain carries TRBV19 and TRBJ1-5; the match to TRBD1 covers 10 bases. This CDR3 is 15 amino acids long. CDR1 and CDR2 (germline): LNHDA, SQIVND (reference sequence). With 3 bases clipped from V and 9 bases from J, the junction kept 8 bases outside the gene matches. CDR3 region: CASSIPGQGGRPQHF. The CDR3 DNA follows: TGTGCCAGTAGTATTCCCGGACAGGGGGGTCGGCCCCAGCATTTT. The full variable domain, its missing parts supplied by reference TRBV19 and TRBJ1-5, is DGGITQSPKYLFRKEGQNVTLSCEQNLNHDAMYWYRQDPGQGLRLIYYSQIVNDFQKGDIAEGYSVSREKKESFPLTVTSAQKNPTAFYLCASSIPGQGGRPQHFGDGTRLSIL.

This clonotype was counted many times. This chain links TRBV7-8 with TRBJ2-2, with a weak D call TRBD1 (6 bases). The CDR3 runs to 14 residues. CDR1 and CDR2 (germline): SGHVS, FQNEAQ. Trimming took 5 bases from V and 9 from J, leaving 16 bases between them. The CDR3, as DNA: TGTGCCAGCAGCACCCGGGACACGGCCCGGGAGCTGTTTTTT. It is translated as CASSTRDTARELFF. Drawing the rest from reference TRBV7-8 and TRBJ2-2, the complete variable domain is GAGVSQSPRYKVAKRGQDVALRCDPISGHVSLFWYQQALGQGPEFLTYFQNEAQLDKSGLPSDRFFAERPEGSVSTLKIQRTQQEDSAVYLCASSTRDTARELFFGEGSRLTVL.

This clonotype was counted at least ten times. The J gene is TRBJ1-4, the V gene TRBV28; D is ambiguous. V was cut by 2 bases and J by 5 bases, with 6 bases left in between. From germline, CDR1 is MDHEN and CDR2 SYDVKM. There are 13 residues in the CDR3. The CDR3 nucleotides are TGTGCCAGCAGTTTAATCGGAAATGAAAAACTGTTTTTT. This encodes CASSLIGNEKLFF. Full variable domain (remainder filled in from reference TRBV28 and TRBJ1-4): DVKVTQSSRYLVKRTGEKVFLECVQDMDHENMFWYRQDPGLGLRLIYFSYDVKMKEKGDIPEGYSVSREKKERFSLILESASTNQTSMYLCASSLIGNEKLFFGSGTQLSVL.

The chain joins TRBV2 to TRBJ2-5; D is perhaps TRBD2 (5 bases). The CDR3 spans 14 residues. Trimming stripped 2 bases from V and 1 base from J, with 8 bases between. CDR1 is SNHLY and CDR2 is FYNNEI in the germline V gene. CDR3 sequence: CASSETGSQETQYF. CDR3 coding DNA: TGTGCCAGCAGTGAAACGGGGTCCCAAGAGACCCAGTACTTC.

This clonotype was counted many times. The V call is TRBV7-8, the J call TRBJ2-6; TRBD1 is a possible D gene (6 bases). Germline values: CDR1 SGHVS, CDR2 FQNEAQ. V dropped 3 bases and J dropped 2 bases, with 8 bases sitting between them. The CDR3 is made up of 15 amino acids. In DNA, the CDR3 is TGTGCCAGCAGCTTGGACAGTGCTGGGGCCAACGTCCTGACTTTC. This codes for CASSLDSAGANVLTF.

With respect to this clonotype: A much larger clonotype is one base distant, so this may be a read error. The V call is TRBV19, the J call TRBJ1-1; D is undetermined. Germline lookup yields CDR1 LNHDA and CDR2 SQIVND (reference sequence). CDR3 size: 18 residues. The CDR3 DNA sequence: TGTGCCATTAGTATACTGCCCGGTGTGGGCACCCAGAACACTGAAGCTTTCTTT. Its translation is CAISILPGVGTQNTEAFF.

Ten or more counts support this clonotype. The J gene is TRBJ1-5, the V gene TRBV18; no clear D. Germline V gene lookup returns CDR1 KGHSH and CDR2 LQKENI. The CDR3 extends over 15 amino acids. Trimming took 2 bases from V and 0 from J, leaving 8 bases between them. CDR3 protein: CASSPMGNSNQPQHF. The CDR3 bases are TGTGCCAGCTCACCAATGGGGAATAGCAATCAGCCCCAGCATTTT.

This clonotype has ten or more counts. The chain is built from TRBV30 and TRBJ2-1; 14 positions agree with TRBD2. CDR1 and CDR2 from the germline V gene are GTSNPN and SVGIG (reference sequence). With V trimmed by 5 bases and J by 9 bases, 9 bases remained unmatched. This CDR3 comprises 15 residues. The CDR3: CAWEGTSGRRGEQFF. The CDR3 coding sequence is TGTGCCTGGGAGGGGACTAGCGGGAGACGTGGTGAGCAGTTCTTC.

In its sample, this clonotype was seen many times. V usage is TRBV3-1 and J usage is TRBJ2-7, with TRBD2 matching 8 bases. This CDR3 has 15 amino acids. Looked up from germline, CDR1 is LGHDT and CDR2 is YNNKEL (reference sequence). The ends lost 1 base at V and 3 bases at J; junction bases unmatched: 5. CDR3 in amino acids: CASSQGGTRGYEQYF. The CDR3 region has the DNA TGTGCCAGCAGCCAAGGCGGGACTAGAGGCTACGAGCAGTACTTC.

This clonotype was seen ten or more times. The CDR3 region has the DNA TGTGCCAGCAGCCAAGATAGCAGTCTCAATCAGCCCCAGCATTTT. This sequence encodes CASSQDSSLNQPQHF. This chain uses TRBV3-1 with TRBJ1-5; D gene ambiguous. Trimming pared 0 bases from V and 3 bases from J, leaving 9 bases between. Germline CDR1 is LGHDT and CDR2 is YNNKEL (reference sequence). This CDR3 comprises 15 residues.

The table lists this clonotype with many counts. The V and J genes are TRBV6-1 and TRBJ1-3; D unclear. V was pared by 4 bases and J by 0 bases, with 13 bases between. CDR3 length: 16 amino acids. CDR1 MNHNS and CDR2 SASEGT come from the germline V gene. CDR3 coding DNA: TGTGCCAGCAGTGTTGATCGAGGATACTCTGGAAACACCATATATTTT. Translated: CASSVDRGYSGNTIYF.

A note on this clonotype: The junction does not match germline at one end; this may be a read error. The chain joins TRBV2 to TRBJ1-1, with 9 positions matching TRBD1. Germline CDR1 and CDR2: SNHLY and FYNNEI. The CDR3 sequence is 12 residues long. CDR3 DNA sequence: TGTGCCAGAAGACAGGGGGACACTGAAGCTTCCTTT. This gives the protein CARRQGDTEASF.

The V and J genes are TRBV5-4 and TRBJ2-1; the D is unclear. Germline assignment: CDR1 SGHNT and CDR2 YYREEE (reference sequence). The CDR3 length is 15 residues. V lost 4 bases and J lost 4, with 15 bases in between. This chain's CDR3 is CASSQDLGLYNEQFF. The CDR3 nucleotides read TGTGCCAGCAGCCAAGACCTCGGGCTATACAATGAGCAGTTCTTC.

This clonotype was counted at least ten times. The chain links TRBV7-2 to TRBJ2-5; 8 bases fit TRBD2. There are 15 residues in the CDR3. The germline V gene encodes CDR1 SGHTA and CDR2 FQGNSA. Germline trimming cut 4 bases from V and 3 bases from J; bases unmatched to any gene: 7. The CDR3: CASSSPGTREETQYF. CDR3 coding DNA: TGTGCCAGCAGCTCCCCAGGGACTAGGGAAGAGACCCAGTACTTC.

The chain recombines TRBV7-2 with TRBJ2-4; 8 bases fit TRBD1. Germline assignment: CDR1 SGHTA and CDR2 FQGNSA. The CDR3 is 17 amino acids. Trimming cost V 8 bases and J 1 base; bases outside gene matches: 13. DNA of the CDR3: TGTGCCAGCGGCGCTCCCGGACAGGGAGCGGCCAAAAACATTCAGTACTTC. Its protein is CASGAPGQGAAKNIQYF. The whole variable domain, remainder taken from reference TRBV7-2 and TRBJ2-4, is GAGVSQSPSNKVTEKGKDVELRCDPISGHTALYWYRQSLGQGLEFLIYFQGNSAPDKSGLPSDRFSAERTGGSVSTLTIQRTQQEDSAVYLCASGAPGQGAAKNIQYFGAGTRLSVL.

This clonotype was counted many times. V is TRBV12-3 or TRBV12-4 and J is TRBJ1-2; the D is unclear. V lost 2 bases to trimming and J lost 8 bases, with 6 bases between them. There are 11 residues in the CDR3. The CDR3 bases are TGTGCCAGCAGTTTACGGCGGGGCTACACCTTC. Translated, it gives CASSLRRGYTF.

The sample holds many counts of this clonotype. The rearrangement uses TRBV5-4 and TRBJ1-2; no clear D. The CDR3 has 12 residues. CDR1 is SGHNT, CDR2 YYREEE, per germline (reference sequence). V was pared by 4 bases and J by 7 bases, with 11 bases between. Here the CDR3 reads CASSPLSGGYTF. Here the CDR3 DNA reads TGTGCCAGCAGCCCGTTGTCAGGTGGCTACACCTTC.

This clonotype was seen repeatedly, ten times or more. This sequence joins TRBV20-1 and TRBJ1-6; no clear D gene. The CDR3 is 17 amino acids. Trimming removed 6 bases from V and 6 bases from J, with 24 bases in between. Germline values: CDR1 DFQATT, CDR2 SNEGSKA (reference sequence). As DNA, the CDR3 is TGCAGTGCCCACCCACCCCCCGCCCGGGCGGGTAATTCACCCCTCCACTTT. The encoded protein is CSAHPPPARAGNSPLHF.

As concerns this clonotype: A much larger clone differs by one base, so this may be a read error. This sequence joins TRBV5-1 and TRBJ2-5; D possibly uses TRBD1 or TRBD2 (5 bases each). The CDR3 sequence is 13 residues long. Germline assignment: CDR1 SGHRS and CDR2 YFSETQ. Deletions cut 4 bases from V and 4 bases from J, with 11 bases between. The CDR3: CASSGGPRETQYF. The CDR3 DNA is TGCGCCAGCAGCGGGGGACCGCGAGAGACCCAGTACTTC.

In this sample, this clonotype turned up a few times. A much larger clone differs by one base, so this may be a read error. This chain uses TRBV12-3 or TRBV12-4 with TRBJ2-2; weak D call: TRBD1 (5 bases). There are 15 residues in the CDR3. V lost 7 bases and J 4 bases, leaving 16 bases between the germline ends. CDR3 protein: CASNFFQGSTGELFF. CDR3 bases: TGTGCCAGCAATTTCTTCCAGGGAAGCACCGGGGAGCTGTTTTTT.

This clonotype was seen once. The genes are TRBV10-3 and TRBJ2-5, with D unclear. Germline loops: CDR1 ENHRY, CDR2 SYGVKD. This CDR3 spans 14 amino acids. V lost 5 bases and J lost 1, with 11 bases in between. The CDR3 coding sequence is TGTGCCATCAGTAGATCCAGTCGCCAAGAGACCCAGTACTTC. This encodes CAISRSSRQETQYF.